The 20 T cell receptor beta chains listed next were all sequenced from one sample in a study of T cells after yellow fever vaccination (dated by TCRdb to 2018 to 2020). The receptor library was made with 5' RACE. Data came from an Illumina HiSeq 2500. Through fastp at Q25 and MiXCR, TCRdb rebuilt clones from the public reads, retaining in-frame beta chains. Each entry is one CDR3 protein sequence, shown with its most common DNA and genes. Within this sample are just under 85,000 distinct CDR3 sequences, with approximately 12% of them counted one time only. Together, the top ten hold about 22% of the sample. The treatment or condition tag for this specimen amounts to: live attenuated yellow fever vaccine strain. The sequencing used CD8+ T cells not binding an NS4B(214-222) dextramer, sorted from PBMCs, collected around 3 weeks after the first yellow fever vaccination. This specimen's cell subset or site label, per the study, means: NS4B epitope dextramer-negative CD8 T cells. These receptors were obtained from a man between 18 and 35 years old who received the YFV17D yellow fever vaccine.

This rearrangement joins TRBV12-3 or TRBV12-4 to TRBJ2-3; D call uncertain. V shed 2 bases and J shed 3 bases, with 9 bases lying between them. This CDR3 spans 14 amino acids. The CDR3 DNA follows: TGTGCCAGCAGTTTATTATACGGGACAGATACGCAGTATTTT. Its protein product is CASSLLYGTDTQYF.

This clonotype was observed a handful of times. The chain employs TRBV25-1 and TRBJ2-1, with D unresolved. V lost 1 base and J 5 bases, leaving 9 bases between the germline ends. The CDR3 runs 14 residues. Germline CDR1 MGHDK, CDR2 SYGVNS. The CDR3 protein is CASSELGLNNEQFF. DNA for the CDR3: TGTGCCAGCAGTGAATTGGGCCTAAACAATGAGCAGTTCTTC.

In this sample, this clonotype turned up many times. The CDR3 DNA reads as TGCAGTGCTAGAGATGCGGGGGAGTACGAGCAGTACTTC. Amino acid sequence: CSARDAGEYEQYF. This chain uses TRBV20-1 with TRBJ2-7; 7 nucleotides match TRBD2. The CDR3 contains 13 residues. The V and J ends lost 0 bases and 4 bases, in that order; junction bases with no gene match: 3. Germline V lookup: CDR1 DFQATT, CDR2 SNEGSKA (reference sequence).

V gene TRBV20-1 combines with J gene TRBJ1-6, with no clear D. Germline CDR1 and CDR2: DFQATT and SNEGSKA (reference sequence). This CDR3 is built from 16 residues. The V gene lost 2 bases and the J gene lost 2 bases, with 13 bases spanning the gap. The CDR3: CSARPPGFTYNSPLHF. In nucleotides, the CDR3 is TGCAGTGCTAGACCCCCGGGATTCACCTATAATTCACCCCTCCACTTT.

This clonotype was seen only a few times. The gene calls are TRBV14 and TRBJ1-4; no definite D call. The germline V and J ends were trimmed by 5 bases and 0 bases, with 13 bases remaining between them. This CDR3 contains 16 residues. Germline CDR1 SGHDN, CDR2 FVKESK. CDR3 protein: CASSTADTATNEKLFF. The CDR3, as DNA: TGTGCCAGCAGCACCGCAGACACAGCAACTAATGAAAAACTGTTTTTT. The whole variable domain, filled in from reference TRBV14 and TRBJ1-4, reads EAGVTQFPSHSVIEKGQTVTLRCDPISGHDNLYWYRRVMGKEIKFLLHFVKESKQDESGMPNNRFLAERTGGTYSTLKVQPAELEDSGVYFCASSTADTATNEKLFFGSGTQLSVL.

This clonotype was counted only a few times. The CDR3: CAISAGDRGQTQYF. CDR3 nucleotides: TGTGCCATCAGTGCCGGTGACAGGGGTCAGACCCAGTACTTC. V and J are TRBV10-3 and TRBJ2-5; 8 nucleotides line up with TRBD1. Germline V gene lookup returns CDR1 ENHRY and CDR2 SYGVKD. This CDR3 spans 14 amino acids. J was trimmed by 6 bases and V by 4 bases; bases with no gene match: 7.

This clonotype was counted only a few times. The rearrangement uses TRBV12-3 or TRBV12-4 and TRBJ1-2; tentative D call: TRBD1 (6 bases). Between the trimmed V and J ends, which lost 1 base and 1 base, there was a span of 13 bases. The CDR3 totals 16 residues. DNA of the CDR3: TGTGCCAGCAGTTTAGGGTTCCGGACAGATAACTATGGCTACACCTTC. Its translation is CASSLGFRTDNYGYTF.

The J gene is TRBJ1-1, the V gene TRBV27; TRBD1 is a possible D gene (5 bases). V gave up 8 bases and J gave up 4 bases, with 17 bases separating them. The CDR3 runs 14 residues. Germline V gene data show CDR1 as MNHEY and CDR2 as SMNVEV (reference sequence). CDR3 DNA: TGTGCCAGCCGACCGACCCTGGGGGGCACTGAAGCTTTCTTT. Translation gives CASRPTLGGTEAFF.

This clonotype has more than one count but fewer than ten. This chain uses TRBV29-1 with TRBJ2-3; D possibly corresponds to TRBD2 (5 bases). CDR1 is SQVTM, CDR2 ANQGSEA, per germline. The CDR3 loop spans 15 amino acids. Trimming took off 5 bases at V and 0 bases at J, with 15 bases between the two ends. The chain's CDR3 is CSVQRVTLSTDTQYF. In nucleotides, the CDR3 is TGCAGCGTTCAGAGGGTCACTCTTAGCACAGATACGCAGTATTTT.

The CDR3 DNA reads TGTGCCAGCAGTACTACAGGGTTCACTGAAGCTTTCTTT. Protein product: CASSTTGFTEAFF. The chain is built from TRBV27 and TRBJ1-1, with D perhaps matching TRBD1 (6 bases). Trimming shortened V by 5 bases and J by 4 bases, and 11 bases separated the two germline ends. This CDR3 is built from 13 residues. CDR1 is MNHEY, CDR2 SMNVEV, per germline (reference sequence).

This clonotype was counted between two and nine times. The V and J genes are TRBV27 and TRBJ1-1; TRBD1 is a possible D gene (6 bases). This CDR3 is built from 14 residues. CDR1 and CDR2 (germline): MNHEY, SMNVEV (reference sequence). Trimming stripped 6 bases from V and 4 bases from J, with 15 bases between. In nucleotides, the CDR3 is TGTGCCAGCAGACTAGGAGGGGGGGGCACTGAAGCTTTCTTT. It codes for CASRLGGGGTEAFF.

Ten or more counts support this clonotype. The rearrangement links TRBV12-3 or TRBV12-4 to TRBJ2-1; 7 bases fit TRBD1. The J segment lost 6 bases and the V segment lost 3 bases, leaving 8 bases of the junction unmatched. CDR3 length: 15 amino acids. DNA for the CDR3: TGTGCCAGCAGTTTTAGGGGGCTTAGGGGCAATGAGCAGTTCTTC. Amino acid sequence: CASSFRGLRGNEQFF.

This clonotype was observed a handful of times. The chain combines TRBV5-5 with TRBJ1-5; maybe TRBD1 (5 bases). The ends were cut back, 0 bases at V and 3 bases at J, with 10 bases in the middle. This CDR3 is 15 amino acids long. Germline V gene lookup returns CDR1 SGHKS and CDR2 YYEKEE (reference sequence). This CDR3 reads CASSLGGALNQPQHF. The CDR3 coding sequence is TGTGCCAGCAGCTTGGGTGGGGCTCTCAATCAGCCCCAGCATTTT.

V gene TRBV4-3 combines with J gene TRBJ2-5; D unresolved. CDR3 length: 14 residues. The V end was cut by 3 bases, the J end by 4 bases, with 12 bases between. Germline V gene data show CDR1 as LGHNA and CDR2 as YSLEER. CDR3 in amino acids: CASSQLLGSETQYF. In nucleotides, the CDR3 is TGCGCCAGCAGCCAGCTACTGGGGTCAGAGACCCAGTACTTC.

This clonotype was seen many times. The chain links TRBV5-1 to TRBJ2-1; TRBD2 aligns across 12 bases. Germline assignment: CDR1 SGHRS and CDR2 YFSETQ. The CDR3 has 15 residues. V lost 1 base to trimming and J lost 8 bases; unmatched junction nucleotides: 4. The CDR3 region has the DNA TGCGCCAGCAGCTTGACTAGCGGGGGGCTGGATGAGCAGTTCTTC. Its translation is CASSLTSGGLDEQFF.

This clonotype was recorded a few times. The V and J genes are TRBV7-2 and TRBJ1-1; perhaps TRBD1 as D (6 bases). The CDR3 consists of 15 residues. V lost 6 bases to trimming and J lost 4 bases, with 18 bases between them. Germline CDR1 reads SGHTA; CDR2 reads FQGNSA. The CDR3 DNA sequence: TGTGCCAGCAGGACACAGGGATACGGGGCCACTGAAGCTTTCTTT. Amino acid sequence: CASRTQGYGATEAFF.

This rearrangement joins TRBV7-2 to TRBJ1-5; D gene unclear. Germline loops: CDR1 SGHTA, CDR2 FQGNSA. V dropped 2 bases and J dropped 10 bases, with 12 bases sitting between them. The CDR3 extends over 13 amino acids. CDR3 residues: CASSLSSRDPQHF. The DNA for the CDR3 is TGTGCCAGCAGCTTAAGTTCCCGAGATCCCCAGCATTTT.

The chain is built from TRBV5-5 and TRBJ2-5; a weak D match, TRBD1 (6 bases). CDR3 length: 15 residues. V lost 1 base to trimming and J lost 5 bases, with 15 bases between them. Germline values: CDR1 SGHKS, CDR2 YYEKEE (reference sequence). This CDR3 reads CASSLLGGIYETQYF. The CDR3 nucleotides read TGTGCCAGCAGCTTGCTAGGGGGAATTTATGAGACCCAGTACTTC.

The V gene is TRBV10-1, the J gene TRBJ2-2; tentative D call: TRBD1 (5 bases). Germline loops: CDR1 WNHNN, CDR2 SYGVQD (reference sequence). V shed 4 bases and J shed 3 bases, with 6 bases lying between them. This CDR3 comprises 13 residues. CDR3 residues: CASSVRDTGELFF. In nucleotides, the CDR3 is TGCGCCAGCAGTGTCAGGGACACCGGGGAGCTGTTTTTT.

This clonotype was seen repeatedly, ten times or more. The chain combines TRBV12-3 or TRBV12-4 with TRBJ2-2, with D possibly being TRBD1 (5 bases). The CDR3 spans 16 residues. V dropped 6 bases and J dropped 0 bases, with 14 bases sitting between them. The CDR3 reads CASSPTDRPNTGELFF. CDR3 nucleotides: TGTGCCAGCAGCCCTACTGACAGACCGAACACCGGGGAGCTGTTTTTT.